This TCR beta chain was found in a study of blood T cell repertoires in COVID-19. Study background: The samples span acute and convalescent COVID-19 from the United States, Italy and Spain. Sources were T cells, B-cell-depleted T cells, or PBMCs; the material itself was cDNA or gDNA.

Per germline, CDR1 SGHDT and CDR2 YYEEEE. V was pared by 7 bases and J by 7 bases, with 15 bases between. This CDR3 is built from 13 residues. Per the authors' pipeline: Estimation of nucleated cell counts relied on the amplification of reference gene primers. Measured with immunoSEQ multiplex PCR; TCRdb has only the in-frame clones, and not every one. That table supplies the V and J calls and clone size; D and trimming were determined from the DNA. In the table there are some 260,000 clones, about nine tenths of which are singletons. The chain recombines TRBV5-6 with TRBJ1-5; D may be TRBD1 (5 bases). The sample taken for sequencing was peripheral blood. The source is a woman between 25 and 40 years old with COVID-19, enrolled during active disease. This chain's CDR3 is CASGLNRGQPQHF. The DNA for the CDR3 is TGTGCCAGCGGACTGAACCGGGGGCAGCCCCAGCATTTT.